Below, one T cell receptor beta chain is given with its context. J was trimmed by 4 bases and V by 2 bases; bases with no gene match: 3. The CDR3 length is 14 residues. Germline V gene data show CDR1 as SGHAT and CDR2 as FQNNGV. Original processing notes: Amplified reference gene primers provided the basis for estimating nucleated cell counts. Profiling relied on immunoSEQ multiplex PCR, and the TCRdb table lists in-frame clones only, not all of them. V and J calls and clone size are those listed in that table; D and trimming were worked out from the DNA. Of about 86,000 clones listed, about 89% are singletons. These data belong to a study of blood T cell repertoires in COVID-19. Across the whole study: Italy, Spain and the United States were the sources of the convalescent and acute COVID-19 samples. Sources were T cells, B-cell-depleted T cells, or PBMCs; the material itself was cDNA or gDNA.

The J gene is TRBJ2-5, the V gene TRBV11-2, with 8 bases fitting TRBD2. This receptor was taken from a human donor in a cohort sampled during active COVID-19. Sequenced input: peripheral blood. In nucleotides, the CDR3 is TGTGCCAGCAGCTTAACAGCGGGAGTAGAGACCCAGTACTTC. As protein: CASSLTAGVETQYF.